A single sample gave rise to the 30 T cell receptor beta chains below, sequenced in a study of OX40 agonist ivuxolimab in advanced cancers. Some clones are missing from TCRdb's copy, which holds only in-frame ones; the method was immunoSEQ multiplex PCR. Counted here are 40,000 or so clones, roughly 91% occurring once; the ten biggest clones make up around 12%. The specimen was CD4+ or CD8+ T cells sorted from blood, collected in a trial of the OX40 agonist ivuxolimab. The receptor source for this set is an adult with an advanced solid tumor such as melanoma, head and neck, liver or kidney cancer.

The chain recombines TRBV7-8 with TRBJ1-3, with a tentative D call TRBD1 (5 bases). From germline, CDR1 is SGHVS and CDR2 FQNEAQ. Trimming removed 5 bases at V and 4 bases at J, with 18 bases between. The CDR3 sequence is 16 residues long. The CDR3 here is CASSPYRDGAGNTIYF. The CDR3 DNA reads TGTGCCAGCAGCCCGTACCGGGACGGGGCGGGAAACACCATATATTTT.

The CDR3 bases are TGTGCCAGCAGTTACTCGATTTCCGGGGAGCTGTTTTTT. It codes for CASSYSISGELFF. This chain uses TRBV6-6 with TRBJ2-2; D not certain. CDR3 length: 13 amino acids. Germline V gene data show CDR1 as MNHNY and CDR2 as SVGAGI (reference sequence). With 0 bases removed from V and 6 bases from J, the gap between germline ends came to 5 bases.

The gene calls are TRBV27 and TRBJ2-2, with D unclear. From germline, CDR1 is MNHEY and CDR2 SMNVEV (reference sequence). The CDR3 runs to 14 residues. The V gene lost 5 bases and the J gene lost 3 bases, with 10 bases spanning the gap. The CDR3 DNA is TGTGCCAGCAGTCCCCGGGCCTACACCGGGGAGCTGTTTTTT. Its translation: CASSPRAYTGELFF.

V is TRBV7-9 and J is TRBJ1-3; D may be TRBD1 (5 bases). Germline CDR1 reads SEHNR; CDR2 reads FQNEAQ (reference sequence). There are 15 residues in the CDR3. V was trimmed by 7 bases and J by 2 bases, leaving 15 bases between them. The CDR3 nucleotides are TGTGCCAGCACCCACTGGGGGGGGACTGGAAACACCATATATTTT. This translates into CASTHWGGTGNTIYF.

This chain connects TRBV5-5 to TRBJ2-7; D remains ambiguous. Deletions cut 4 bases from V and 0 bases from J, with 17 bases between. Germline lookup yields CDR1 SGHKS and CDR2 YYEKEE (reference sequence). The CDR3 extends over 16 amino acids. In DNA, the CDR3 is TGTGCCAGCAGCCGATGCGGCCCGCCAGCCTCCTACGAGCAGTACTTC. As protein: CASSRCGPPASYEQYF.

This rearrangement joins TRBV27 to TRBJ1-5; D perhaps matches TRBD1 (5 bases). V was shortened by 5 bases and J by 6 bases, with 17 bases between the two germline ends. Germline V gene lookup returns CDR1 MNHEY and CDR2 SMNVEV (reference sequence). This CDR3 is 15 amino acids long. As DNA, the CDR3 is TGTGCCAGCAGTCCCGGGACCCAAGGCCTTCAGCCCCAGCATTTT. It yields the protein CASSPGTQGLQPQHF.

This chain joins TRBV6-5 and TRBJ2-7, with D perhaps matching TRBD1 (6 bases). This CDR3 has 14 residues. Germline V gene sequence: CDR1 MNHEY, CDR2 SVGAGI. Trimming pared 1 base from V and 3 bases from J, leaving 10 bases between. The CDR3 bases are TGTGCCAGCAGTTACTTGGACAGCGACTACGAGCAGTACTTC. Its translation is CASSYLDSDYEQYF.

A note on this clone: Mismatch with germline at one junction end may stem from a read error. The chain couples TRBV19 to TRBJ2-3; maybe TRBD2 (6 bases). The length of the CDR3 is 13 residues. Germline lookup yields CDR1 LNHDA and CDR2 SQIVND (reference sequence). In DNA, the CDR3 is TGTGCCAGTAGTTTAACTAGCACAGGTACGCAGTATTTT. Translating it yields CASSLTSTGTQYF.

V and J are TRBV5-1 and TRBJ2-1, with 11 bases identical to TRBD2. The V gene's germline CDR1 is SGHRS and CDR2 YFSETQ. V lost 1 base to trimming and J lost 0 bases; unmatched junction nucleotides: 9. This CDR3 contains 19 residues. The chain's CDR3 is CASSLRSSGRNASYNEQFF. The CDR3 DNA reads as TGCGCCAGCAGCTTGAGGTCTAGCGGGAGGAACGCCTCCTACAATGAGCAGTTCTTC.

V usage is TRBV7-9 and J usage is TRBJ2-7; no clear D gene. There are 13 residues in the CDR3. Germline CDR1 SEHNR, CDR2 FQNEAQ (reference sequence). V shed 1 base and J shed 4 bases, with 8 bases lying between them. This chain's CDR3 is CASSLDTMYEQYF. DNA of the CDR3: TGTGCCAGCAGCTTAGATACTATGTACGAGCAGTACTTC.

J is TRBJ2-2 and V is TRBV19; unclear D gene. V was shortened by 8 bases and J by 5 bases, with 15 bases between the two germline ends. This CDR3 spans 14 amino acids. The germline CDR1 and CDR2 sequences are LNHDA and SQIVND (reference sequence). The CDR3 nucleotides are TGTGCCAGTGAGAGACTTGTCGGTACCGGGGAGCTGTTTTTT. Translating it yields CASERLVGTGELFF.

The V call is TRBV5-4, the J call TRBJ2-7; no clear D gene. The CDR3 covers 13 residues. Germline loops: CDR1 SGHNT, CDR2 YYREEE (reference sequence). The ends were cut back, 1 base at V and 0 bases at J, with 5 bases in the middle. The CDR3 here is CASSLMSSYEQYF. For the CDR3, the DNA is TGTGCCAGCAGCTTGATGAGCTCCTACGAGCAGTACTTC. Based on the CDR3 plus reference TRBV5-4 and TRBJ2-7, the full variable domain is ETGVTQSPTHLIKTRGQQVTLRCSSQSGHNTVSWYQQALGQGPQFIFQYYREEENGRGNFPPRFSGLQFPNYSSELNVNALELDDSALYLCASSLMSSYEQYFGPGTRLTVT.

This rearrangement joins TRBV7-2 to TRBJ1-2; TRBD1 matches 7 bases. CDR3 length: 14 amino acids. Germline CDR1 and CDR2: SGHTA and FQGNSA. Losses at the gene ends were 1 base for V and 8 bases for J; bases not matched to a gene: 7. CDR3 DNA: TGTGCCAGCAGCTTAGTTGAGGGGGCAGGGGGCTACACCTTC. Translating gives CASSLVEGAGGYTF.

In DNA form, the CDR3 reads TGTGCCATCCGGCCCGGTAGCTCCTACGAGCAGTACTTC. Its protein product is CAIRPGSSYEQYF. The chain carries TRBV7-9 and TRBJ2-7; D uncertain. The CDR3 covers 13 residues. CDR1 is SEHNR, CDR2 FQNEAQ, per germline (reference sequence). V lost 10 bases and J lost 0, with 13 bases in between.

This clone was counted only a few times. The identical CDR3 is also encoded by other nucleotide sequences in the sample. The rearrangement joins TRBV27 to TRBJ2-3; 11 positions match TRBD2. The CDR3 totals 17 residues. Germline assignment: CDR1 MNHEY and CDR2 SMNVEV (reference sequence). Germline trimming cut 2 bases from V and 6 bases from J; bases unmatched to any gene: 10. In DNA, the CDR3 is TGTGCCAGCAGTTTAGGGGTAGCGGGAGGGCCCAGGGATACGCAGTATTTT. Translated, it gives CASSLGVAGGPRDTQYF.

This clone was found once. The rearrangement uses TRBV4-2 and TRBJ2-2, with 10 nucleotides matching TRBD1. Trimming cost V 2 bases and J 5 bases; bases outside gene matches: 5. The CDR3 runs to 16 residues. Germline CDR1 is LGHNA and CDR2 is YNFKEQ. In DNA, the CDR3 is TGTGCCAGCAGCCAACGGACAGGGGGTAATACCGGGGAGCTGTTTTTT. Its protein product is CASSQRTGGNTGELFF.

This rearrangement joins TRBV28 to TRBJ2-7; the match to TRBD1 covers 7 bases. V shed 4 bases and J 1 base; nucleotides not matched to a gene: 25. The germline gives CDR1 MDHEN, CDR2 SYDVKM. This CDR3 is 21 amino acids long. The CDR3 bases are TGTGCCAGCAGTTCCCTTATGCCCCAGATGAACCGGGACAGTCTTTCCTACGAGCAGTACTTC. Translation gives CASSSLMPQMNRDSLSYEQYF.

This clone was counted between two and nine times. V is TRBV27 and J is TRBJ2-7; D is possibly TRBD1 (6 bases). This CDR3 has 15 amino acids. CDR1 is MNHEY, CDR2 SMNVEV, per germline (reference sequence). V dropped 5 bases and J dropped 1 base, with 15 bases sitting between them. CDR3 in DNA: TGTGCCAGCAGTCGCCCCGGGACATATTCCTACGAGCAGTACTTC. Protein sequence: CASSRPGTYSYEQYF.

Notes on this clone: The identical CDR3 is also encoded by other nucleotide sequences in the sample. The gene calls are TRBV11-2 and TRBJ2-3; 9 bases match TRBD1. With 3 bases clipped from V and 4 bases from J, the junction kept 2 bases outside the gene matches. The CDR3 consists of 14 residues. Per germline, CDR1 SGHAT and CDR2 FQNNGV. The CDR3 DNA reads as TGTGCCAGCAGCTTGGGACAGGGTGCAGATACGCAGTATTTT. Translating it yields CASSLGQGADTQYF.

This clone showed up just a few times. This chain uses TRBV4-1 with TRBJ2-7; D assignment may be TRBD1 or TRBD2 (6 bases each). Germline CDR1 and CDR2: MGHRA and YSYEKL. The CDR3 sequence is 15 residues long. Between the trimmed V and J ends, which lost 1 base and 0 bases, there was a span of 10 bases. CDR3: CASSQGGGSSYEQYF. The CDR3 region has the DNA TGCGCCAGCAGCCAAGGAGGGGGGAGCTCCTACGAGCAGTACTTC.

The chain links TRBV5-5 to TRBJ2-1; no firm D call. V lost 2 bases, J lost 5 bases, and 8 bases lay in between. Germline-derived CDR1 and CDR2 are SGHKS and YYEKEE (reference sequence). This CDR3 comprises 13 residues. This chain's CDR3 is CASSFPGNNEQFF. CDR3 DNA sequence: TGTGCCAGCAGCTTCCCCGGAAACAATGAGCAGTTCTTC. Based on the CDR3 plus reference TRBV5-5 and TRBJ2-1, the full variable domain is DAGVTQSPTHLIKTRGQQVTLRCSPISGHKSVSWYQQVLGQGPQFIFQYYEKEERGRGNFPDRFSARQFPNYSSELNVNALLLGDSALYLCASSFPGNNEQFFGPGTRLTVL.

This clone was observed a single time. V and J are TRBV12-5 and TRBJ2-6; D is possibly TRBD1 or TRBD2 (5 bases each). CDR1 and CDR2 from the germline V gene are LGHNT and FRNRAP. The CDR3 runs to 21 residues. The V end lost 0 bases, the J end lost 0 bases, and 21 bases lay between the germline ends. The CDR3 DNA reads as TGTGCTAGTGGTTTGGTACGGGACCCAGGGTATCGCATCTCTGGGGCCAACGTCCTGACTTTC. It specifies CASGLVRDPGYRISGANVLTF.

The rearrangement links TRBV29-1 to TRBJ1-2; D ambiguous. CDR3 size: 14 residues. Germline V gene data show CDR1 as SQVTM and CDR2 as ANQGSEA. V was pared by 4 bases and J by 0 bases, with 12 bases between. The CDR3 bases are TGCAGCGTTGTTCGTCGGGAAGCTAACTATGGCTACACCTTC. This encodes CSVVRREANYGYTF.

CDR3 sequence reads: CASSYDRVDNEQFF. As DNA, the CDR3 is TGTGCCAGCAGTTACGACAGGGTGGACAATGAGCAGTTCTTC. The V and J genes are TRBV6-5 and TRBJ2-1; 7 bases fit TRBD1. Germline CDR1 and CDR2: MNHEY and SVGAGI. The CDR3 is 14 amino acids. V dropped 2 bases and J dropped 5; count of bases not matched to a gene: 3.

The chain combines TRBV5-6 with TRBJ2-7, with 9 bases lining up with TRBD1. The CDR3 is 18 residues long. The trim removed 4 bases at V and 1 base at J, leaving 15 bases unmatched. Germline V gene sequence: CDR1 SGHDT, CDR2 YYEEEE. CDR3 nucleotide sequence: TGTGCCAGCAGCCTTACTTATGATTGGACAGGGGATTCCTACGAGCAGTACTTC. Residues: CASSLTYDWTGDSYEQYF.

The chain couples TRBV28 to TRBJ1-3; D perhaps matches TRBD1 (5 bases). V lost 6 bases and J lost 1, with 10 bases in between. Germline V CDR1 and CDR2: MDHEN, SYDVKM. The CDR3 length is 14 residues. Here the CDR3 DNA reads TGTGCCAGCAGGCCTCGGGGGTCTGGAAACACCATATATTTT. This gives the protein CASRPRGSGNTIYF.

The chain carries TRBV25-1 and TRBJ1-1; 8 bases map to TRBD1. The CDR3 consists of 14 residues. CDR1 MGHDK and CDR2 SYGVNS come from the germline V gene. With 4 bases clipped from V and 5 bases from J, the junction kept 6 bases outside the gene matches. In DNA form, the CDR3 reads TGTGCCAGCAGTGCAGGGGGCGCGGGGACTGAAGCTTTCTTT. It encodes CASSAGGAGTEAFF. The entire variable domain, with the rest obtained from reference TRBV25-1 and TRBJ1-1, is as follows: EADIYQTPRYLVIGTGKKITLECSQTMGHDKMYWYQQDPGMELHLIHYSYGVNSTEKGDLSSESTVSRIRTEHFPLTLESARPSHTSQYLCASSAGGAGTEAFFGQGTRLTVV.

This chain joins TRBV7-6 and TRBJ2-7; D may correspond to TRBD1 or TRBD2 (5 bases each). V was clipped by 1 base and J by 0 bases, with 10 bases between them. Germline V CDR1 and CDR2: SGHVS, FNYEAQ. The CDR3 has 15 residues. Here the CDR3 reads CASSLVVGTSYEQYF. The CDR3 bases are TGTGCCAGCAGCTTAGTGGTTGGGACCTCCTACGAGCAGTACTTC.

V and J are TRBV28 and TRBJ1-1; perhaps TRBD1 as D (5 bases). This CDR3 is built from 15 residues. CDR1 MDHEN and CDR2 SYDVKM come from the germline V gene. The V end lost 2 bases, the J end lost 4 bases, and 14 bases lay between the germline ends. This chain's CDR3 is CASSLRARGSTEAFF. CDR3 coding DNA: TGTGCCAGCAGTTTAAGGGCCCGGGGGAGCACTGAAGCTTTCTTT.

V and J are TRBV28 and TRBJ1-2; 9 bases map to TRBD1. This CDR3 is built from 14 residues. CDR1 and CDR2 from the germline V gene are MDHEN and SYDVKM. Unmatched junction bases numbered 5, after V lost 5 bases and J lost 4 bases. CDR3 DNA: TGTGCCAGCAGTGAAACAGGGGGCGGCTATGGCTACACCTTC. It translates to CASSETGGGYGYTF.